The 29 T cell receptor beta chains in this list originate from one sample, sequenced in a study of a mutant IDH1 vaccine in newly diagnosed glioma. The time point: week 5, during vaccination. The content of each vaccine dose was 300 ug of mutant IDH1 20-mer peptide, and topical imiquimod accompanied it. Clones were read by immunoSEQ multiplex PCR, and TCRdb kept only the in-frame ones, dropping some. The sample yields fewer than 100,000 clones, roughly nine tenths seen once. These receptors' targets are unknown. The sample here was PBMCs, taken from a glioma patient whose treatment included an IDH1 peptide vaccine. The receptors were gathered from a woman between 50 and 59 years old with glioma.

A single count supports this clone. The J gene is TRBJ1-2, the V gene TRBV7-8, with D tentatively TRBD1 (6 bases). CDR3 length equals 14 residues. CDR1 and CDR2 (germline): SGHVS, FQNEAQ. Between the trimmed V and J ends, which lost 1 base and 7 bases, there was a span of 13 bases. CDR3 DNA sequence: TGTGCCAGCAGCTTAGAGGGCAGGGGTTCTGGCTACACCTTC. Its protein product is CASSLEGRGSGYTF.

V usage is TRBV27 and J usage is TRBJ2-3, with a weak D call TRBD2 (5 bases). Trimming stripped 5 bases from V and 2 bases from J, with 14 bases between. The germline gives CDR1 MNHEY, CDR2 SMNVEV (reference sequence). This CDR3 spans 15 amino acids. The CDR3 nucleotides are TGTGCCAGCAGTCCCCGGGGTAGGGCCACAGATACGCAGTATTTT. It specifies CASSPRGRATDTQYF.

The chain uses TRBV5-1 and TRBJ2-1; 11 bases match TRBD2. Trimming cost V 1 base and J 6 bases; bases outside gene matches: 9. In germline, CDR1 is SGHRS, CDR2 YFSETQ. CDR3 length equals 17 residues. CDR3 sequence (DNA): TGCGCCAGCAGCTTGATACCCGGGACTAGCGGCCCCAATGAGCAGTTCTTC. Amino acid sequence: CASSLIPGTSGPNEQFF.

This chain links TRBV4-1 with TRBJ2-7, with 7 bases fitting TRBD1. Germline V gene sequence: CDR1 MGHRA, CDR2 YSYEKL. This CDR3 is built from 13 residues. With V trimmed by 2 bases and J by 5 bases, 3 bases remained unmatched. CDR3 DNA sequence: TGCGCCAGCAGCCAACGCGGACAGGACGAGCAGTACTTC. Protein: CASSQRGQDEQYF.

This chain joins TRBV9 and TRBJ1-5; D not certain. This CDR3 contains 15 residues. Germline assignment: CDR1 SGDLS and CDR2 YYNGEE. Trimming cost V 0 bases and J 1 base, with 8 bases left between them. Here the CDR3 reads CASSVGDMSNQPQHF. For the CDR3, the DNA is TGTGCCAGCAGCGTAGGAGATATGAGCAATCAGCCCCAGCATTTT.

This clone came up once. V is TRBV9 and J is TRBJ2-2; D unresolved. Trimming removed 3 bases at V and 0 bases at J, with 6 bases between. Germline lookup yields CDR1 SGDLS and CDR2 YYNGEE. CDR3 size: 14 residues. The CDR3 nucleotides read TGTGCCAGCAGCGCCCGCCCGAACACCGGGGAGCTGTTTTTT. Protein product: CASSARPNTGELFF.

The rearrangement joins TRBV6-1 to TRBJ1-2; D ambiguous. CDR1 and CDR2 from the germline V gene are MNHNS and SASEGT. This CDR3 has 14 residues. Trimming shortened V by 6 bases and J by 4 bases, and 15 bases separated the two germline ends. DNA of the CDR3: TGTGCCAGCAGGTTTGACGAGGGCCTCTATGGCTACACCTTC. Its protein is CASRFDEGLYGYTF.

This clone was recorded once. The chain uses TRBV6-1 and TRBJ1-1; D is possibly TRBD1 (6 bases). This CDR3 region has 13 residues. The V end was cut by 6 bases, the J end by 2 bases, with 10 bases between. Germline CDR1 is MNHNS and CDR2 is SASEGT. In DNA, the CDR3 is TGTGCCAGCAGGGGACAAAGAAACACTGAAGCTTTCTTT. Translation: CASRGQRNTEAFF.

The chain has TRBV6-4 and TRBJ2-1, with 8 bases aligning to TRBD1. This CDR3 has 16 residues. Germline V lookup: CDR1 MRHNA, CDR2 SNTAGT. With V trimmed by 2 bases and J by 6 bases, 9 bases remained unmatched. CDR3 in DNA: TGTGCCAGCAGTGACCCGTGGCAGGGGGCAGTCAATGAGCAGTTCTTC. Translation: CASSDPWQGAVNEQFF.

This chain uses TRBV9 with TRBJ1-5; D is unresolved. Germline CDR1 is SGDLS and CDR2 is YYNGEE. CDR3 length: 13 residues. Trimming took off 0 bases at V and 5 bases at J, with 6 bases between the two ends. CDR3 region: CASSVGPDQPQHF. The CDR3 DNA reads as TGTGCCAGCAGCGTAGGTCCCGATCAGCCCCAGCATTTT.

This clone has only one observation. This chain links TRBV30 with TRBJ2-7; perhaps D is TRBD1 or TRBD2 (5 bases each). CDR1 and CDR2 (germline): GTSNPN, SVGIG (reference sequence). The length of the CDR3 is 14 residues. Trimming stripped 5 bases from V and 3 bases from J, with 17 bases between. CDR3 residues: CAWGPGTAYYEQYF. CDR3 DNA: TGTGCCTGGGGCCCCGGGACGGCTTACTACGAGCAGTACTTC.

This sequence joins TRBV12-5 and TRBJ1-5; D gene unclear. With 4 bases removed from V and 9 bases from J, the gap between germline ends came to 13 bases. The CDR3 spans 13 residues. Germline CDR1 LGHNT, CDR2 FRNRAP. The CDR3 loop reads CASGSSDRTPQHF. The CDR3 coding sequence is TGTGCTAGTGGTTCCTCGGACCGAACGCCCCAGCATTTT.

V gene TRBV19 combines with J gene TRBJ2-1, with D possibly being TRBD1 or TRBD2 (5 bases each). Germline V lookup: CDR1 LNHDA, CDR2 SQIVND (reference sequence). The germline V and J ends were trimmed by 5 bases and 5 bases, with 10 bases remaining between them. The CDR3 has 13 residues. CDR3 coding DNA: TGTGCCAGTAGTTATTTGGGGGACAATGAGCAGTTCTTC. Amino acids: CASSYLGDNEQFF. The full variable domain, completed using reference TRBV19 and TRBJ2-1, is DGGITQSPKYLFRKEGQNVTLSCEQNLNHDAMYWYRQDPGQGLRLIYYSQIVNDFQKGDIAEGYSVSREKKESFPLTVTSAQKNPTAFYLCASSYLGDNEQFFGPGTRLTVL.

CDR3 DNA sequence: TGTGCCAGCAGTGTAACCGACAGGGGGTCTGGCTACACCTTC. Residues: CASSVTDRGSGYTF. This chain joins TRBV6-1 and TRBJ1-2; 9 positions agree with TRBD1. The CDR3 runs 14 residues. Germline assignment: CDR1 MNHNS and CDR2 SASEGT. Trimming cost V 4 bases and J 7 bases; bases outside gene matches: 7.

Concerning this clone itself: The germline gene is not matched at one end of the junction; a read error may be the cause. The chain combines TRBV11-2 with TRBJ1-6; TRBD1 aligns across 8 bases. The CDR3 is 14 residues long. In germline, CDR1 is SGHAT, CDR2 FQNNGV. The CDR3 sequence: CASSLGQGGSPLHF. CDR3 bases: TGTGCCAGCAGTTTAGGACAGGGCGGTTCACCCCTCCACTTT.

J is TRBJ2-7 and V is TRBV15; 9 bases match TRBD2. CDR1 and CDR2 (germline): LNHNV, YYDKDF (reference sequence). The junction had 7 bases not matched to a gene; V was cut back by 0 bases and J by 1 base. The CDR3 is 17 amino acids. The CDR3: CATSRDFPSGDSYEQYF. The CDR3 coding sequence is TGTGCCACCAGCAGAGATTTTCCTAGCGGGGATTCCTACGAGCAGTACTTC. Variable domain in full (rest from reference TRBV15 and TRBJ2-7): DAMVIQNPRYQVTQFGKPVTLSCSQTLNHNVMYWYQQKSSQAPKLLFHYYDKDFNNEADTPDNFQSRRPNTSFCFLDIRSPGLGDTAMYLCATSRDFPSGDSYEQYFGPGTRLTVT.

The rearrangement uses TRBV7-9 and TRBJ2-1, with D possibly TRBD2 on 6 matching bases. The CDR3 runs 15 residues. The V end was cut by 5 bases, the J end by 7 bases, with 18 bases between. Germline V gene data show CDR1 as SEHNR and CDR2 as FQNEAQ (reference sequence). For the CDR3, the DNA is TGTGCCAGCAGCCTCCCGGACTATAGGGGTAATGAGCAGTTCTTC. This sequence encodes CASSLPDYRGNEQFF.

The CDR3 DNA reads as TGTGCCAGCAGTGATTCGACAGGGCAAGAGACCCAGTACTTC. It codes for CASSDSTGQETQYF. The chain has TRBV2 and TRBJ2-5; the match to TRBD1 covers 7 bases. After removal of 3 bases from V and 2 bases from J, the junction contained 3 bases not matched to a gene. The CDR3 is 14 residues long. Looked up from germline, CDR1 is SNHLY and CDR2 is FYNNEI.

The CDR3 is CASSLARASGPGTQYF. The CDR3 DNA sequence: TGTGCCAGCAGTTTAGCCCGGGCTAGCGGTCCTGGGACCCAGTACTTC. This sequence joins TRBV28 and TRBJ2-5; 7 bases align to TRBD2. CDR3 length equals 16 residues. J gave up 7 bases and V 2 bases, and 13 bases lay outside the gene matches. Germline V gene sequence: CDR1 MDHEN, CDR2 SYDVKM.

This clone was seen a single time. CDR3 nucleotide sequence: TGTGCCAGCAGCTCTCAGACTAGCGTTGGGGGGACCCAGTACTTC. This translates into CASSSQTSVGGTQYF. The V gene is TRBV7-2, the J gene TRBJ2-5; 8 bases map to TRBD2. The trim removed 4 bases at V and 7 bases at J, leaving 11 bases unmatched. This CDR3 is built from 15 residues. Germline CDR1 SGHTA, CDR2 FQGNSA.

This clone was detected only once. This chain uses TRBV9 with TRBJ2-1; no clear D gene. The V and J ends lost 0 bases and 0 bases respectively, with 10 bases between them. This CDR3 has 16 amino acids. Germline lookup yields CDR1 SGDLS and CDR2 YYNGEE. Written as DNA, the CDR3 is TGTGCCAGCAGCGTAGACCCCAGCCCCTCCTACAATGAGCAGTTCTTC. Its protein product is CASSVDPSPSYNEQFF.

The chain combines TRBV5-1 with TRBJ2-1; TRBD2 is a possible D gene (6 bases). The CDR3 is made up of 13 amino acids. Germline loops: CDR1 SGHRS, CDR2 YFSETQ. The V end lost 4 bases, the J end lost 4 bases, and 9 bases lay between the germline ends. The CDR3 nucleotides are TGCGCCAGCAGCGCGGGACTGTACAATGAGCAGTTCTTC. Protein: CASSAGLYNEQFF.

The rearrangement joins TRBV29-1 to TRBJ2-1; 11 positions match TRBD2. Germline CDR1 reads SQVTM; CDR2 reads ANQGSEA. The V and J ends lost 0 bases and 7 bases, in that order; junction bases with no gene match: 11. The CDR3 is made up of 17 amino acids. The CDR3 reads CSVEDPTSGSPWNEQFF. CDR3 nucleotide sequence: TGCAGCGTTGAAGATCCTACTAGCGGGAGCCCCTGGAATGAGCAGTTCTTC.

Turning to this clone: The sample has other DNA sequences that encode this CDR3 too. This chain joins TRBV2 and TRBJ2-3; D not resolved. The V and J ends lost 3 bases and 4 bases respectively, with 2 bases between them. CDR1 and CDR2 (germline): SNHLY, FYNNEI. The CDR3 has 11 residues. The CDR3 nucleotides read TGTGCCAGCAGTGATTCAGATACGCAGTATTTT. It codes for CASSDSDTQYF.

The J gene is TRBJ1-1, the V gene TRBV19, with D tentatively TRBD1 (5 bases). This CDR3 contains 16 residues. CDR1 is LNHDA, CDR2 SQIVND, per germline (reference sequence). Deletions cut 6 bases from V and 0 bases from J, with 17 bases between. The CDR3 nucleotides read TGTGCCAGTAGCCTTCCAGGGAACCGGATGAACACTGAAGCTTTCTTT. This encodes CASSLPGNRMNTEAFF.

The rearrangement uses TRBV14 and TRBJ2-1, with D possibly TRBD1 on 6 matching bases. The V gene's germline CDR1 is SGHDN and CDR2 FVKESK. Trimming took 0 bases from V and 6 from J, leaving 21 bases between them. This CDR3 region has 18 residues. This CDR3 is CASSQDRGTGKTFNEQFF. The CDR3 DNA reads as TGTGCCAGCAGCCAAGATCGAGGTACAGGGAAGACCTTCAATGAGCAGTTCTTC.

This clone was recorded only once. The chain has TRBV6-1 and TRBJ1-3; weak D call: TRBD1 (6 bases). The germline V and J ends were trimmed by 7 bases and 0 bases, with 13 bases remaining between them. From germline, CDR1 is MNHNS and CDR2 SASEGT. The CDR3 contains 15 residues. As DNA, the CDR3 is TGTGCCAGCACGGGGGGGCCCACCTCTGGAAACACCATATATTTT. Translation gives CASTGGPTSGNTIYF.

CDR3 sequence: CASSPASGGSYNEQFF. The DNA of the CDR3 is TGTGCCAGCTCACCCGCGAGTGGGGGCTCCTACAATGAGCAGTTCTTC. The chain has TRBV18 and TRBJ2-1, with D tentatively TRBD1 or TRBD2 (5 bases each). Trimming removed 3 bases from V and 0 bases from J, with 12 bases in between. Germline V gene lookup returns CDR1 KGHSH and CDR2 LQKENI. The CDR3 is 16 residues long.

This clone appeared once. The CDR3 DNA reads as TGTGCCACCAGGGATCCCACCGGGGAGCTGTTTTTT. Translation gives CATRDPTGELFF. The chain couples TRBV10-3 to TRBJ2-2, with a possible D match to TRBD1 (5 bases). The V end lost 10 bases, the J end lost 4 bases, and 10 bases lay between the germline ends. The CDR3 consists of 12 residues. CDR1 ENHRY and CDR2 SYGVKD come from the germline V gene.